The following is a TCR beta chain sequence with its context. This sample is part of a study of long-term antiretroviral therapy in people with HIV. Germline V gene data show CDR1 as MNHEY and CDR2 as SVGAGI. This CDR3 is built from 11 residues. V lost 8 bases, J lost 5 bases, and 9 bases lay in between. At the survey level, the v3.0 immunoSEQ assay was run. Profiling relied on immunoSEQ multiplex PCR, and the TCRdb table lists in-frame clones only, not all of them. The sample has 7,500 to 8,500 clones; roughly 80% are singletons. This material consisted of unsorted PBMCs, taken 2.6 years before starting antiretroviral therapy. The genes are TRBV6-5 and TRBJ1-2; D remains unclear. The receptor's source is a man aged 40-49 years with HIV. CDR3 sequence reads: CASGPGYGYTF. CDR3 nucleotide sequence: TGTGCCAGCGGACCGGGGTATGGCTACACCTTC.